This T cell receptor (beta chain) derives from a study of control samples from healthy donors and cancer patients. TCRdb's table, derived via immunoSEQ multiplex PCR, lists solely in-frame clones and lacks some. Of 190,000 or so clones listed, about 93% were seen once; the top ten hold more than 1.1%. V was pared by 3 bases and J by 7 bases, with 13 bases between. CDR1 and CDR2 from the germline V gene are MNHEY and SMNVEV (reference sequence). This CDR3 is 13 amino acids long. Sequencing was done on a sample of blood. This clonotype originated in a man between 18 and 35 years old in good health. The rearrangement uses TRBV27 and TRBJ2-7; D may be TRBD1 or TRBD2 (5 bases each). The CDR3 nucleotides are TGTGCCAGCAGTTTGAGGGGAAATGGAGAGCAGTACTTC. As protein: CASSLRGNGEQYF.